The 24 T cell receptor beta chains below were found in one sample sequenced in a study of beta chain features in type 1 diabetes. The sequenced template was cDNA made from the entire isolated RNA. Clones were read by immunoSEQ multiplex PCR, and TCRdb kept only the in-frame ones, dropping some. Here the sample spans over 500,000 clones, 15% to 18% being singletons. Sequencing was performed on naive CD4+ T cells from blood. These receptor sequences come from a man between 18 and 29 years old in good health.

This chain uses TRBV18 with TRBJ1-4; TRBD1 is a possible D gene (6 bases). Germline V gene sequence: CDR1 KGHSH, CDR2 LQKENI. The CDR3 has 17 residues. Trimming took 1 base from V and 0 from J, leaving 12 bases between them. The CDR3 loop reads CASSPLNRASTNEKLFF. CDR3 coding DNA: TGTGCCAGCTCACCACTTAACAGGGCCTCAACTAATGAAAAACTGTTTTTT.

The V gene is TRBV7-9, the J gene TRBJ2-6; 9 positions agree with TRBD1. The junction had 5 bases not matched to a gene; V was cut back by 5 bases and J by 0 bases. Germline V gene lookup returns CDR1 SEHNR and CDR2 FQNEAQ (reference sequence). CDR3 size: 17 residues. CDR3 coding DNA: TGTGCCAGCAGCCAGGGGACAGGGCACTCTGGGGCCAACGTCCTGACTTTC. Translation: CASSQGTGHSGANVLTF. Drawing the rest from reference TRBV7-9 and TRBJ2-6, the complete variable domain is DTGVSQNPRHKITKRGQNVTFRCDPISEHNRLYWYRQTLGQGPEFLTYFQNEAQLEKSRLLSDRFSAERPKGSFSTLEIQRTEQGDSAMYLCASSQGTGHSGANVLTFGAGSRLTVL.

There are a few counts of this clone. For the CDR3, the DNA is TGTGCCAGCAGCTTAACAGGACAGGGGGGTACAGATACGCAGTATTTT. This encodes CASSLTGQGGTDTQYF. This sequence joins TRBV7-3 and TRBJ2-3, with TRBD1 identical over 10 bases. V lost 0 bases to trimming and J lost 3 bases; unmatched junction nucleotides: 3. CDR3 length: 16 amino acids. In germline, CDR1 is SGHTA, CDR2 FQGTGA.

This clone was found a few times. The CDR3, as DNA: TGCGCCAGTCAGGGACAGGGGGTCTCCGATGAGCAGTTCTTC. It codes for CASQGQGVSDEQFF. The chain uses TRBV5-1 and TRBJ2-1; 11 bases map to TRBD1. The CDR3 is 14 amino acids. The V and J ends lost 8 bases and 8 bases, in that order; junction bases with no gene match: 9. Germline CDR1 reads SGHRS; CDR2 reads YFSETQ.

The rearrangement joins TRBV4-1 to TRBJ2-5; D is uncertain. V gave up 0 bases and J gave up 4 bases, with 6 bases separating them. CDR1 and CDR2 (germline): MGHRA, YSYEKL. The CDR3 is made up of 13 amino acids. As DNA, the CDR3 is TGCGCCAGCAGCCAAGACATCACAGAGACCCAGTACTTC. This sequence encodes CASSQDITETQYF.

This clone was observed a few times. In DNA, the CDR3 is TGTGCCAGCAGCGCCACGGCCCCCTCGGGGGTCTACGAGCAGTACTTC. This gives the protein CASSATAPSGVYEQYF. The V and J genes are TRBV7-2 and TRBJ2-7, with D perhaps TRBD2 (6 bases). CDR1 is SGHTA and CDR2 is FQGNSA in the germline V gene. The V end lost 5 bases, the J end lost 3 bases, and 20 bases lay between the germline ends. The CDR3 covers 16 residues.

The chain combines TRBV18 with TRBJ2-7; D unclear. Looked up from germline, CDR1 is KGHSH and CDR2 is LQKENI. V was cut by 3 bases and J by 3 bases, with 9 bases left in between. The CDR3 contains 13 residues. The CDR3 nucleotides read TGTGCCAGCTCACCGGGGTTAGTCTACGAGCAGTACTTC. It encodes CASSPGLVYEQYF.

This clone was counted a few times. J is TRBJ2-1 and V is TRBV28; D perhaps matches TRBD1 (7 bases). There are 15 residues in the CDR3. V lost 5 bases to trimming and J lost 9 bases, with 20 bases between them. Germline loops: CDR1 MDHEN, CDR2 SYDVKM. The CDR3 reads CASSTLGRGRTEQFF. In DNA, the CDR3 is TGTGCCAGCAGTACCTTGGGCAGGGGGAGGACTGAGCAGTTCTTC. The variable domain in full, with the rest retrieved from reference TRBV28 and TRBJ2-1, is DVKVTQSSRYLVKRTGEKVFLECVQDMDHENMFWYRQDPGLGLRLIYFSYDVKMKEKGDIPEGYSVSREKKERFSLILESASTNQTSMYLCASSTLGRGRTEQFFGPGTRLTVL.

The chain uses TRBV27 and TRBJ2-7, with 9 positions matching TRBD1. V dropped 1 base and J dropped 6; count of bases not matched to a gene: 4. This CDR3 spans 14 amino acids. Germline CDR1 reads MNHEY; CDR2 reads SMNVEV (reference sequence). CDR3 DNA: TGTGCCAGCAGTTTATTCGACAGGGGGTCCGAGCAGTACTTC. Translated: CASSLFDRGSEQYF.

This clone appeared a single time. V is TRBV29-1 and J is TRBJ2-1; weak D call: TRBD1 (6 bases). Germline V gives CDR1 SQVTM, CDR2 ANQGSEA. CDR3 size: 11 residues. V lost 7 bases to trimming and J lost 4 bases, with 8 bases between them. In DNA form, the CDR3 reads TGCAGCGGGGACACGTACAATGAGCAGTTCTTC. Translation gives CSGDTYNEQFF.

The V and J genes are TRBV5-1 and TRBJ1-2; possible D gene TRBD1, 5 bases. V was cut by 2 bases and J by 6 bases, with 11 bases left in between. The CDR3 length is 13 residues. Germline CDR1 and CDR2: SGHRS and YFSETQ. CDR3 loop: CASSFRRDNGYTF. CDR3 DNA sequence: TGCGCCAGCAGCTTCCGCAGGGATAATGGCTACACCTTC. Supplemented by reference TRBV5-1 and TRBJ1-2, the full variable domain reads KAGVTQTPRYLIKTRGQQVTLSCSPISGHRSVSWYQQTPGQGLQFLFEYFSETQRNKGNFPGRFSGRQFSNSRSEMNVSTLELGDSALYLCASSFRRDNGYTFGSGTRLTVV.

This clone was observed a few times. The genes are TRBV9 and TRBJ2-1, with unresolved D. The CDR3 is 15 amino acids. CDR1 and CDR2 from the germline V gene are SGDLS and YYNGEE. Trimming took 0 bases from V and 3 from J, leaving 10 bases between them. CDR3 protein: CASSVEAPHYNEQFF. CDR3 in DNA: TGTGCCAGCAGCGTAGAGGCTCCCCACTACAATGAGCAGTTCTTC.

In DNA form, the CDR3 reads TGTGCCAGCAGTTTCAGCCAGGGCTCCTACAATGAGCAGTTCTTC. It translates to CASSFSQGSYNEQFF. The chain carries TRBV2 and TRBJ2-1, with D possibly matching TRBD1 (5 bases). The CDR3 is 15 amino acids. V lost 5 bases and J lost 0, with 11 bases in between. The germline gives CDR1 SNHLY, CDR2 FYNNEI.

This clone was detected a few times. V and J are TRBV25-1 and TRBJ2-1; D might be TRBD1 (6 bases). V dropped 1 base and J dropped 3 bases, with 16 bases sitting between them. The CDR3 totals 17 residues. Looked up from germline, CDR1 is MGHDK and CDR2 is SYGVNS. The CDR3 DNA follows: TGTGCCAGCAGTGAATCCCCCCAGGGGCAGGTCTACAATGAGCAGTTCTTC. Its protein product is CASSESPQGQVYNEQFF.

The rearrangement uses TRBV30 and TRBJ1-1, with D possibly being TRBD1 (6 bases). CDR1 is GTSNPN and CDR2 is SVGIG in the germline V gene (reference sequence). This CDR3 contains 16 residues. Trimming removed 3 bases at V and 0 bases at J, with 17 bases between. The CDR3 region is CAWRGQGTILNTEAFF. The CDR3 DNA sequence: TGTGCCTGGAGGGGCCAGGGGACGATTTTGAACACTGAAGCTTTCTTT.

The chain is built from TRBV27 and TRBJ2-1; TRBD1 might be the D (6 bases). CDR1 is MNHEY and CDR2 is SMNVEV in the germline V gene (reference sequence). The V and J ends lost 3 bases and 4 bases respectively, with 10 bases between them. The CDR3 contains 14 residues. The CDR3, as DNA: TGTGCCAGCAGTTTTTTGGACAGATACAATGAGCAGTTCTTC. Encoded protein: CASSFLDRYNEQFF.

This clone has more than one count but fewer than ten. The V gene is TRBV4-3, the J gene TRBJ1-1; weak D call: TRBD1 (6 bases). Per the germline V gene, CDR1 is LGHNA and CDR2 is YSLEER. The CDR3 consists of 15 residues. The V gene lost 2 bases and the J gene lost 1 base, with 11 bases spanning the gap. CDR3 sequence (DNA): TGCGCCAGCAGCCAACAGGGGTTGGGGAACACTGAAGCTTTCTTT. It encodes CASSQQGLGNTEAFF.

The genes are TRBV27 and TRBJ1-2; 7 bases match TRBD1. V shed 5 bases and J 6 bases; nucleotides not matched to a gene: 12. Germline V gene sequence: CDR1 MNHEY, CDR2 SMNVEV (reference sequence). The CDR3 runs to 15 residues. CDR3 DNA sequence: TGTGCCAGCAGTCGAGCAGACAGGGCTGAAGATGGCTACACCTTC. It is translated as CASSRADRAEDGYTF.

The V call is TRBV5-1, the J call TRBJ2-2; 7 bases match TRBD1. Germline V gene sequence: CDR1 SGHRS, CDR2 YFSETQ. Trimming cost V 4 bases and J 0 bases; bases outside gene matches: 3. CDR3 length: 15 residues. The CDR3 protein is CASSTGQPNTGELFF. CDR3 bases: TGCGCCAGCAGCACGGGACAGCCGAACACCGGGGAGCTGTTTTTT.

This clone was seen more than once but under ten times. This chain uses TRBV6-5 with TRBJ2-5, with 7 bases matching TRBD1. CDR1 and CDR2 from the germline V gene are MNHEY and SVGAGI. With 2 bases clipped from V and 5 bases from J, the junction kept 8 bases outside the gene matches. The CDR3 is 15 amino acids. The CDR3 protein is CASSYGTGVRETQYF. CDR3 nucleotide sequence: TGTGCCAGCAGTTACGGAACAGGGGTTCGGGAGACCCAGTACTTC.

This clone showed up just a few times. This chain links TRBV10-3 with TRBJ2-3; the match to TRBD2 covers 12 bases. J was trimmed by 3 bases and V by 6 bases; bases with no gene match: 4. Germline CDR1 ENHRY, CDR2 SYGVKD. This CDR3 is built from 15 residues. The CDR3, as DNA: TGTGCCATCAGCGTACTAGCGGGAGGTACAGATACGCAGTATTTT. Its translation is CAISVLAGGTDTQYF.

V gene TRBV7-7 combines with J gene TRBJ2-3; possible D gene TRBD2, 7 bases. Looked up from germline, CDR1 is SSHAT and CDR2 is FNYEAQ (reference sequence). This CDR3 is built from 15 residues. The CDR3 sequence: CASPFAGAGSDTQYF. Written as DNA, the CDR3 is TGTGCTAGCCCTTTTGCGGGGGCCGGGTCAGATACGCAGTATTTT.

CDR3 in amino acids: CASSNPEDFRPQHF. CDR3 bases: TGTGCCAGTAGTAACCCCGAGGACTTTCGGCCCCAGCATTTT. This chain joins TRBV19 and TRBJ1-5; no definite D call. Germline CDR1 is LNHDA and CDR2 is SQIVND (reference sequence). V lost 4 bases and J 9 bases, leaving 16 bases between the germline ends. The CDR3 extends over 14 amino acids.

In its sample, this clone was seen a few times. In DNA form, the CDR3 reads TGCGCCAGCAGCAGTACCTCGGTCCTCTCTGAGCAGTACTTC. It yields the protein CASSSTSVLSEQYF. This chain connects TRBV5-1 to TRBJ2-7; D gene unclear. Between the trimmed V and J ends, which lost 4 bases and 7 bases, there was a span of 18 bases. From germline, CDR1 is SGHRS and CDR2 YFSETQ. The CDR3 is 14 residues long.